These 16 T cell receptor beta chains came from one sample sequenced in a study of blood T cells in healthy people across ages. The second PCR ran roughly 6 to 11 cycles with a sample-barcoded 5' primer and J-beta primers. TCRdb fed the 5' RACE reads into MiXCR, producing one record per CDR3 protein. Of about 670,000 distinct CDR3 sequences listed, about 43% were seen once; the top ten hold approximately 29%. Sequencing was done on a sample of blood. These receptors all come from a man older than 75 in good health.

This sequence joins TRBV15 and TRBJ2-1; TRBD2 aligns across 13 bases. V gave up 2 bases and J gave up 7 bases; unmatched junction bases: 5. The CDR3 contains 16 residues. Germline-derived CDR1 and CDR2 are LNHNV and YYDKDF (reference sequence). CDR3 sequence: CATSRLGTSGVNEQFF. The CDR3 DNA follows: TGTGCCACCAGCAGATTGGGGACTAGCGGGGTTAATGAGCAGTTCTTC.

This chain joins TRBV20-1 and TRBJ2-1; 8 positions agree with TRBD1. Germline V CDR1 and CDR2: DFQATT, SNEGSKA (reference sequence). V shed 1 base and J 8 bases; nucleotides not matched to a gene: 19. The CDR3 totals 18 residues. The CDR3 region is CSARGWQGASTGDDEQFF. The CDR3 nucleotides are TGCAGTGCTAGAGGGTGGCAGGGGGCTAGTACGGGAGACGATGAGCAGTTCTTC.

The chain carries TRBV29-1 and TRBJ2-3; TRBD1 aligns across 9 bases. CDR1 and CDR2 (germline): SQVTM, ANQGSEA. This CDR3 has 14 amino acids. Germline trimming cut 1 base from V and 3 bases from J; bases unmatched to any gene: 2. As DNA, the CDR3 is TGCAGCGTTGAAGGGACAGGGGAAACAGATACGCAGTATTTT. Translated, it gives CSVEGTGETDTQYF.

V gene TRBV25-1 combines with J gene TRBJ2-1, with 9 bases aligning to TRBD1. Trimming removed 3 bases from V and 13 bases from J; junction bases left unmatched: 16. From germline, CDR1 is MGHDK and CDR2 SYGVNS. There are 16 residues in the CDR3. DNA of the CDR3: TGTGCCAGCAGTGATGTCGGTACAGGGGGCACGGAGACCCAGTTCTTC. This encodes CASSDVGTGGTETQFF.

This clonotype has at least ten counts. The chain combines TRBV12-3 or TRBV12-4 with TRBJ2-7, with TRBD1 as a possible D gene (5 bases). This CDR3 has 14 amino acids. Trimming removed 2 bases from V and 5 bases from J, with 13 bases in between. The CDR3 nucleotides read TGTGCCAGCAGTTTATTGGCAGGGATGGACGAGCAGTACTTC. Residues: CASSLLAGMDEQYF.

CDR3 sequence (DNA): TGCAGTGCTAGAAGCAGGGGGCAGGATGGCTACACCTTC. It yields the protein CSARSRGQDGYTF. The chain uses TRBV20-1 and TRBJ1-2; 8 nucleotides agree with TRBD1. The germline V gene encodes CDR1 DFQATT and CDR2 SNEGSKA (reference sequence). V shed 2 bases, J shed 6 bases, and the junction held 5 bases outside the gene matches. CDR3 length: 13 amino acids.

The chain combines TRBV28 with TRBJ2-5; D is perhaps TRBD2 (7 bases). Germline loops: CDR1 MDHEN, CDR2 SYDVKM. This CDR3 is built from 13 residues. The V gene lost 6 bases and the J gene lost 6 bases, with 14 bases spanning the gap. The CDR3 here is CASSPRGAKTQYF. The CDR3 DNA sequence: TGTGCCAGCAGCCCCCGGGGGGCGAAGACCCAGTACTTC.

This clonotype was counted a few times. The gene calls are TRBV6-2 or TRBV6-3 and TRBJ1-5, with 9 bases lining up with TRBD1. V was clipped by 6 bases and J by 3 bases; unmatched bases: 9. The CDR3 extends over 16 amino acids. The germline V gene encodes CDR1 MNHEY and CDR2 SVGEGT. The CDR3 here is CASSKQGTGINQPQHF. For the CDR3, the DNA is TGTGCCAGCAGCAAACAGGGGACAGGGATCAATCAGCCCCAGCATTTT.

Concerning this clonotype: One base away lies a much larger clone, so this may be a sequencing read error. The chain links TRBV15 to TRBJ2-5; 9 bases line up with TRBD2. The CDR3 runs to 17 residues. Per germline, CDR1 LNHNV and CDR2 YYDKDF (reference sequence). The V and J ends lost 0 bases and 5 bases, in that order; junction bases with no gene match: 10. The CDR3 nucleotides read TGTGCCACCAGCAGAGATCGAGGTAGCGGGAGTCGGGAGACCCAGTACTTC. Amino acids: CATSRDRGSGSRETQYF.

Points on this clonotype: A junction boundary mismatches the germline segment, possibly from a read error. The chain couples TRBV15 to TRBJ2-3; D is undetermined. The CDR3 has 12 residues. Germline lookup yields CDR1 LNHNV and CDR2 YYDKDF (reference sequence). CDR3 residues: CATSRDADTQYF. CDR3 sequence (DNA): TGTGCCACCAGCAGAGATGCAGACACGCAGTATTTT.

The chain has TRBV6-2 or TRBV6-3 and TRBJ2-5; 8 bases fit TRBD1. The CDR3 has 17 amino acids. V was pared by 8 bases and J by 11 bases, with 25 bases of the junction left unmatched. Germline CDR1 MNHEY, CDR2 SVGEGT. CDR3 sequence (DNA): TGTGCCAGCCGGGACAGGACCTTTTCTAGCTCCTACAATGAGCAGTACTTC. Residues: CASRDRTFSSSYNEQYF.

This clonotype was recorded a few times. The gene calls are TRBV20-1 and TRBJ2-1; D may match TRBD1 or TRBD2 (5 bases each). Deletions cut 5 bases from V and 8 bases from J, with 19 bases between. CDR1 and CDR2 from the germline V gene are DFQATT and SNEGSKA (reference sequence). The CDR3 is 14 amino acids. CDR3 residues: CSALYRDPSHEQFF. As DNA, the CDR3 is TGCAGTGCTCTATACCGGGACCCCTCCCATGAGCAGTTCTTC.

V usage is TRBV9 and J usage is TRBJ2-1; the D is unclear. With the DNA end fitting TRBJ2-7 better, the J assignment may be wrong. The CDR3 is 13 residues long. CDR1 and CDR2 from the germline V gene are SGDLS and YYNGEE. The CDR3 region is CASSVGRTNEQYF. The CDR3 bases are TGTGCCAGCAGCGTAGGCAGGACCAATGAGCAGTACTTC.

V usage is TRBV9 and J usage is TRBJ2-3; 7 bases fit TRBD1. The J segment lost 1 base and the V segment lost 0 bases, leaving 8 bases of the junction unmatched. This CDR3 spans 17 amino acids. Per germline, CDR1 SGDLS and CDR2 YYNGEE. CDR3 coding DNA: TGTGCCAGCAGCGTAGCCCTGGACAGGTGGGGCACAGATACGCAGTATTTT. As protein: CASSVALDRWGTDTQYF.

Here the CDR3 DNA reads TGCAGCGTTGACCGACACCGGGACAGCCAAGAGACCCAGTACTTC. Its protein product is CSVDRHRDSQETQYF. This chain links TRBV29-1 with TRBJ2-5, with 7 nucleotides matching TRBD1. The germline gives CDR1 SQVTM, CDR2 ANQGSEA. V dropped 3 bases and J dropped 1; count of bases not matched to a gene: 8. This CDR3 is 15 amino acids long.

The chain has TRBV28 and TRBJ2-1, with 7 bases identical to TRBD1. J was trimmed by 1 base and V by 6 bases; bases with no gene match: 9. The germline gives CDR1 MDHEN, CDR2 SYDVKM. The CDR3 consists of 16 residues. CDR3 coding DNA: TGTGCCAGCAGACAAGGCAGACAGGGTTCCTACAATGAGCAGTTCTTC. It codes for CASRQGRQGSYNEQFF.